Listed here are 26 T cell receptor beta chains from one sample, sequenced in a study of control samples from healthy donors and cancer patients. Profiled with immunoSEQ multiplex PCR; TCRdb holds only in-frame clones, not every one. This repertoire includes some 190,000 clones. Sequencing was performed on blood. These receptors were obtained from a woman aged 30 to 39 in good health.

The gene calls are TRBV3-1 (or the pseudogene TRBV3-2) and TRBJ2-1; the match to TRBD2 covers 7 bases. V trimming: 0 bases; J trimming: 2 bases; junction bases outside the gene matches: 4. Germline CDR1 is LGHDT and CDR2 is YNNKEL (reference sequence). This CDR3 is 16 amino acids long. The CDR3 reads CASSQDAGGTYNEQFF. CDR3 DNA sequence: TGTGCCAGCAGCCAAGATGCCGGGGGGACCTACAATGAGCAGTTCTTC.

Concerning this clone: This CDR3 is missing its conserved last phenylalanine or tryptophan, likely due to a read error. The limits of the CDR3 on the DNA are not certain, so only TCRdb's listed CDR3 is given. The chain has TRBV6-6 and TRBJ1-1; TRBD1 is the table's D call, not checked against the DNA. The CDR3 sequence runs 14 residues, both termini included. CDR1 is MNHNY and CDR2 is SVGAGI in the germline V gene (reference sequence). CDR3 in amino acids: CASSGGIEFDRVYL.

The CDR3 DNA reads TGCGCCAGCAGCTTGGGGGAAGGTGGGGCTTTCTTT. It translates to CASSLGEGGAFF. The V gene is TRBV5-1, the J gene TRBJ1-1, with D uncertain. Germline CDR1 reads SGHRS; CDR2 reads YFSETQ. Trimming cost V 0 bases and J 11 bases, with 11 bases left between them. CDR3 size: 12 residues.

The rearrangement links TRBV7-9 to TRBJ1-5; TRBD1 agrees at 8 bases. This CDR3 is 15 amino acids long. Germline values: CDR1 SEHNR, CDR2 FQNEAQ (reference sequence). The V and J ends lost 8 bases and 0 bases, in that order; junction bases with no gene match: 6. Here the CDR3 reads CASGKTGDSNQPQHF. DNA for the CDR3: TGTGCCAGCGGAAAGACAGGGGATAGCAATCAGCCCCAGCATTTT.

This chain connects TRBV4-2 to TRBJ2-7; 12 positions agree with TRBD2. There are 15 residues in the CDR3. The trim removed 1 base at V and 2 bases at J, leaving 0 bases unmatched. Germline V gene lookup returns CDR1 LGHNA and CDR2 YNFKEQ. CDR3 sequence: CASSQGLAGAYEQYF. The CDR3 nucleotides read TGTGCCAGCAGCCAAGGACTAGCGGGGGCCTACGAGCAGTACTTC.

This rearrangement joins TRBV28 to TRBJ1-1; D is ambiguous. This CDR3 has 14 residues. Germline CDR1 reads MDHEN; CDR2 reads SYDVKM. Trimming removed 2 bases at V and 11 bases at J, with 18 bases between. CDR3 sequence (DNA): TGTGCCAGCAGTTTAGGGGTAGCGCAGGCCGGGGCTTTCTTT. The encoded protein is CASSLGVAQAGAFF.

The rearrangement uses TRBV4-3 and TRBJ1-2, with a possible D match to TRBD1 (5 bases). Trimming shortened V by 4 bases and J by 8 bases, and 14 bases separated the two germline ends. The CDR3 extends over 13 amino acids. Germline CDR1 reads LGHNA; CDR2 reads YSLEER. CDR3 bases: TGCGCCAGCAGCCCTCTGAGACAGTTGGGCTACACCTTC. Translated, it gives CASSPLRQLGYTF.

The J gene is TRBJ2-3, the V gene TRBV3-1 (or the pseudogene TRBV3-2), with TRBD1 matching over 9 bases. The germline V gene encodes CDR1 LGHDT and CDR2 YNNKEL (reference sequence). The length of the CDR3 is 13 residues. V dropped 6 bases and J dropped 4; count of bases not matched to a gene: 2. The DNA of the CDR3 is TGTGCCAGCAGTCGACAGGGGGCAGATACGCAGTATTTT. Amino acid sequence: CASSRQGADTQYF.

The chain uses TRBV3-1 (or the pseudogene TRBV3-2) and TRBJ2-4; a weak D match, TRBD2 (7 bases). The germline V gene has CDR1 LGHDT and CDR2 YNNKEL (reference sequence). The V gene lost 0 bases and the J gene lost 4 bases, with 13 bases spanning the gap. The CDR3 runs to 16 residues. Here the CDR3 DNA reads TGTGCCAGCAGCCAAGAAGGGGGGGCCATAAAAAACATTCAGTACTTC. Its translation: CASSQEGGAIKNIQYF.

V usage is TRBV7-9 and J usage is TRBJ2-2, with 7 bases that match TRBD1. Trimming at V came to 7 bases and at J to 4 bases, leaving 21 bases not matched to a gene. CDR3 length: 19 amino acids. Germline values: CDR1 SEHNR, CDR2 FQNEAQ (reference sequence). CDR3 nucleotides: TGTGCCAGCACCTCTGGGAAGATTAGGGGGCGAATGGGCACCGGGGAGCTGTTTTTT. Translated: CASTSGKIRGRMGTGELFF.

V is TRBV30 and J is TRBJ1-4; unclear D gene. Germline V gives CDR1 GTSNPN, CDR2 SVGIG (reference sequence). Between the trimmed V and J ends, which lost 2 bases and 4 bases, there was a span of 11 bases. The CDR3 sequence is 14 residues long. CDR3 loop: CAWSSVPNNEKLFF. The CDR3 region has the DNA TGTGCCTGGAGTTCGGTGCCGAATAATGAAAAACTGTTTTTT.

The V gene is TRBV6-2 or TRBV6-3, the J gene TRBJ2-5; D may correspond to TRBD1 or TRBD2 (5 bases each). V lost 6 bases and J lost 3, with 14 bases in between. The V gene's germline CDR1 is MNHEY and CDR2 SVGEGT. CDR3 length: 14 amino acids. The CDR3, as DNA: TGTGCCAGCAGCCCGCTATTGGGGGAAGAGACCCAGTACTTC. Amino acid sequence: CASSPLLGEETQYF.

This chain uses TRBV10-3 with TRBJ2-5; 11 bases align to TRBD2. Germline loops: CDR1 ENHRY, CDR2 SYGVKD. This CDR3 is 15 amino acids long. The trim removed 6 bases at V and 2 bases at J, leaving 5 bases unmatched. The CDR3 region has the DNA TGTGCCATCAGGCCGCGGACTAGCGGGCAAGAGACCCAGTACTTC. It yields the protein CAIRPRTSGQETQYF.

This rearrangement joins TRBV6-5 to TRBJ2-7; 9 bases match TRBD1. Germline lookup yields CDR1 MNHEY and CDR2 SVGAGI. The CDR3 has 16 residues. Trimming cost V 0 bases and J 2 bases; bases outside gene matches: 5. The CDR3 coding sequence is TGTGCCAGCAGTTACTCGACAGGGGGAAACCCCTACGAGCAGTACTTC. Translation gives CASSYSTGGNPYEQYF.

CDR3 in amino acids: CASSLTTGNYGYTF. In DNA form, the CDR3 reads TGTGCCAGCAGCTTAACGACGGGAAACTATGGCTACACCTTC. This rearrangement joins TRBV7-8 to TRBJ1-2; D call uncertain. The CDR3 consists of 14 residues. Trimming took off 2 bases at V and 2 bases at J, with 9 bases between the two ends. The germline gives CDR1 SGHVS, CDR2 FQNEAQ.

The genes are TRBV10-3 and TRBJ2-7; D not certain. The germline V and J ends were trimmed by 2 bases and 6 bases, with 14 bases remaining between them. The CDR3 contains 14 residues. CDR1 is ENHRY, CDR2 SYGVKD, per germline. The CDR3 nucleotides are TGTGCCATCAGTGAGACAGAAAGCAGCTCCGAGCAGTACTTC. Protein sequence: CAISETESSSEQYF.

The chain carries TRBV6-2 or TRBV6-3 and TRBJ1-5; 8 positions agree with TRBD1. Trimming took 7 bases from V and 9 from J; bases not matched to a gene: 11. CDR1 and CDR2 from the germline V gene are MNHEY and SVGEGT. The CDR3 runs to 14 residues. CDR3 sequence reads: CASNPRQGFGPQHF. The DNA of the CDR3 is TGTGCCAGCAACCCGAGACAGGGGTTTGGGCCCCAGCATTTT.

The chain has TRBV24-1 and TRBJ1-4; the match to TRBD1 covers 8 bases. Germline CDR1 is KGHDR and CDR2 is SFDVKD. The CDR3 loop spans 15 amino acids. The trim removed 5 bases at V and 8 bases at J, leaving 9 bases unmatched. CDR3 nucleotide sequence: TGTGCCACCAGTGGTACCGGGACAGGTCAGGAAAAACTGTTTTTT. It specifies CATSGTGTGQEKLFF.

CDR3 loop: CASSTPRRGYSNTGELFF. The DNA for the CDR3 is TGTGCCAGCAGCACCCCAAGGCGGGGCTACTCGAACACCGGGGAGCTGTTTTTT. V and J are TRBV9 and TRBJ2-2; a possible D gene is TRBD2 (6 bases). The V end was cut by 4 bases, the J end by 0 bases, with 19 bases between. CDR1 is SGDLS, CDR2 YYNGEE, per germline. The CDR3 runs 18 residues.

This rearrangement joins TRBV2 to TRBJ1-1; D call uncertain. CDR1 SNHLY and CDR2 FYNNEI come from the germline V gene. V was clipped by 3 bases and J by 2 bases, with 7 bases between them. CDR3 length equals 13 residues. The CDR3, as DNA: TGTGCCAGCAGTGACGTAACTAACACTGAAGCTTTCTTT. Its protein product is CASSDVTNTEAFF.

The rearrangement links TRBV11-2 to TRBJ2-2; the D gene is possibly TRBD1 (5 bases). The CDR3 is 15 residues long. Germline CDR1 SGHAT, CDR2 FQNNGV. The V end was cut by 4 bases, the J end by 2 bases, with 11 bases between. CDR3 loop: CASSSWTLNTGELFF. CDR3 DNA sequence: TGTGCCAGCAGCTCATGGACACTCAACACCGGGGAGCTGTTTTTT.

The CDR3 is CASSIGGENSPLHF. CDR3 nucleotide sequence: TGTGCCAGCAGCATAGGGGGGGAGAATTCACCCCTCCACTTT. The chain carries TRBV6-5 and TRBJ1-6; perhaps TRBD1 as D (6 bases). CDR3 size: 14 residues. Trimming pared 6 bases from V and 7 bases from J, leaving 13 bases between. From germline, CDR1 is MNHEY and CDR2 SVGAGI.

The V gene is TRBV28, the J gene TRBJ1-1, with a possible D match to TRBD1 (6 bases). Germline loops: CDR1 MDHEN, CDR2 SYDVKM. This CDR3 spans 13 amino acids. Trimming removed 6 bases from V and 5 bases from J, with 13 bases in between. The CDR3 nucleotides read TGTGCCAGCAGCCTCGGACAGAGGACTGAAGCTTTCTTT. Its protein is CASSLGQRTEAFF.

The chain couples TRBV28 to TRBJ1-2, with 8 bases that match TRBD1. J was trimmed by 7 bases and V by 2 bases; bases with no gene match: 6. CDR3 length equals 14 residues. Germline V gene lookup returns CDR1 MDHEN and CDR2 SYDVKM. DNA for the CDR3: TGTGCCAGCAGTTTACGACAGGGGATTCGTGGCTACACCTTC. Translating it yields CASSLRQGIRGYTF.

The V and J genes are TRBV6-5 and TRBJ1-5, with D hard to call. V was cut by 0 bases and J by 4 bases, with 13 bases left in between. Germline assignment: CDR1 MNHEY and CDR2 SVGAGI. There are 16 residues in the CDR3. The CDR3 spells CASSYSRQASNQPQHF. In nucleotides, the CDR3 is TGTGCCAGCAGTTACTCCCGGCAGGCTTCGAATCAGCCCCAGCATTTT.

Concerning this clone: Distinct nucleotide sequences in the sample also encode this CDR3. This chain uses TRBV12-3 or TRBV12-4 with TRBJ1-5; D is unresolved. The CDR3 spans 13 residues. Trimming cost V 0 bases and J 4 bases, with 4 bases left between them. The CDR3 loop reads CASSLAENQPQHF. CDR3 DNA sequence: TGTGCCAGCAGTTTAGCAGAGAATCAGCCCCAGCATTTT.